This T cell receptor beta chain comes out of a study of naive and memory T cell subsets. General study findings and limits: Especially in CD8 cells, naive repertoires contained a few larger clonotypes, possibly CD45RA-re-expressing memory cells.

Comment on this clonotype: The antigen remains undetermined. This could be a read error, since a much larger clone is one nucleotide away.

CDR1 is ENHRY, CDR2 SYGVKD, per germline. The CDR3 length is 13 residues. An equimolar mix of two oligonucleotides served as the beta constant-region primer for TRBC1 and TRBC2. Ligated cDNA was amplified by four rounds of PCR with nested alpha and beta constant-region primers and SP2. A 12-nucleotide UMI and the SP2 primer were added to the cDNA 3' end by oligonucleotide ligation. One entry per CDR3 protein, called by TCRdb with MiXCR from the UMI-ligation and nested PCR reads. The table records 150,000 or so distinct CDR3 sequences, approximately 22% of them present only once. This receptor was identified in a human donor in good health. The rearrangement links TRBV10-3 to TRBJ2-7; a weak D match, TRBD1 (6 bases). The sequenced sample consisted of naive CD4+ T cells from blood. CDR3 bases: TGTGCCATCAGTGAGTCTGGGGGCTACGAGCAGCACTTC. It encodes CAISESGGYEQHF.